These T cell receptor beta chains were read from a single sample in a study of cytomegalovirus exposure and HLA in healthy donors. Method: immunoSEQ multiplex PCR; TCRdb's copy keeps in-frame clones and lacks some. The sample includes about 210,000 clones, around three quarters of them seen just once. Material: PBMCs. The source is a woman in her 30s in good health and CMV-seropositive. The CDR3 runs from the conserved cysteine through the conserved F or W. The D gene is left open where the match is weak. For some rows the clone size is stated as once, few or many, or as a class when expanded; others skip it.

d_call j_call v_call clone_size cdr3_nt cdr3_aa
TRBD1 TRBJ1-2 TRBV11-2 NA TGTGCCAGCAGCCCCGACAGGGGGAGTTATGGCTACACCTTC CASSPDRGSYGYTF
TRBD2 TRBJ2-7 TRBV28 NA TGTGCCAGCAGTTCGAGCGGGAGGGGGTGGGGGCAGTACTTC CASSSSGRGWGQYF
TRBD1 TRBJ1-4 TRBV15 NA TGTGCCACCAGCAGCCGGACAGGGGGCGGTGAAAAACTGTTTTTT CATSSRTGGGEKLFF
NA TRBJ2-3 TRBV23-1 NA TGCGCCAGCAGTCAAAACTTTCGCCAGGGGGGAGATACGCAGTATTTT CASSQNFRQGGDTQYF
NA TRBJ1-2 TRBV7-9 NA TGTGCCAGCAGCCAACCAGGGGCCAGCTATGGCTACACCTTC CASSQPGASYGYTF
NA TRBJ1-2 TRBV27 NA TGTGCCAGCAGTCCCAGGCACACTAACTATGGCTACACCTTC CASSPRHTNYGYTF
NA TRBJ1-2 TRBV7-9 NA TGTGCCAGCAGCTTAGCTGACTCGGGGGGACGCCACACCTTC CASSLADSGGRHTF
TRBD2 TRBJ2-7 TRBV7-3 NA TGTGCCAGCAGCCCCGGGGGGGGGCGAGACGAGCAGTACTTC CASSPGGGRDEQYF
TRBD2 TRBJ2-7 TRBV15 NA TGTGCCACCAGCAGAGATCTTGTTAGCGGGAGCTACGAGCAGTACTTC CATSRDLVSGSYEQYF
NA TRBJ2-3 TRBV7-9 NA TGTGCCAGCAGCCCCCCATGGGCGACGAACACAGATACGCAGTATTTT CASSPPWATNTDTQYF
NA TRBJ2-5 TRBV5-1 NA TGCGCCAGCAGCATGGGGGGGCAAACGTACCAAGAGACCCAGTACTTC CASSMGGQTYQETQYF
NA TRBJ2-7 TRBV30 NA TGTGCCTGGAGTGTACACACCTCCTACGAGCAGTACTTC CAWSVHTSYEQYF
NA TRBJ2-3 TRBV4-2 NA TGTGCCAGCAGCCCGGGAATGGGTAGCCGGATTATGGATACGCAGTATTTT CASSPGMGSRIMDTQYF
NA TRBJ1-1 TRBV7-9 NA TGTGCCAGCAGCTTACTCCCCCGTGGGGGGGGTGAAGCTTTCTTT CASSLLPRGGGEAFF
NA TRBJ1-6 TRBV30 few TGTGCCTGGGCTCCACGTACAGGGCGCCGAGATAATTCACCCCTCCACTTT CAWAPRTGRRDNSPLHF
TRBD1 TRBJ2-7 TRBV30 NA TGTGCCTTAAACAGGGGTCTCTCCTACGAGCAGTACTTC CALNRGLSYEQYF
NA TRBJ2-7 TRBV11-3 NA TGTGCCAGCAGCTTGTACAGGAACTACGAGCAGTACTTC CASSLYRNYEQYF
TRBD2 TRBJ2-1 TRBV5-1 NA TGCGCCAGCAGCTTAATAGGAGCGGGAGGGCCAAGGGAGCAGTTCTTC CASSLIGAGGPREQFF
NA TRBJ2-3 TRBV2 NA TGTGCCAGCAGTGAAGCTCCAGGCGAGTTCCCAGATACGCAGTATTTT CASSEAPGEFPDTQYF
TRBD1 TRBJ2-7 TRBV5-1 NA TGCGCCAGCAGCTTAGACAGGGGTAGAACCTACGAGCAGTACTTC CASSLDRGRTYEQYF
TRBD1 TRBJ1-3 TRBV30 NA TGTGCCTGGGGGACAGGGGGAGGAAACACCATATATTTT CAWGTGGGNTIYF
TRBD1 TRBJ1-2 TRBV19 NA TGTGCCAGTAGTACAACACCGACAGGGGGACGTGGCTACACCTTC CASSTTPTGGRGYTF
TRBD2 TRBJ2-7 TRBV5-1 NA TGCGCCAGCAGCTCGACTAGCGGGAGCTACGAGCAGTACTTC CASSSTSGSYEQYF
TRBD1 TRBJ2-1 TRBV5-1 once TGCGCCAGCAGCTTGGATACAGGGGGCCATGAGCAGTTCTTC CASSLDTGGHEQFF